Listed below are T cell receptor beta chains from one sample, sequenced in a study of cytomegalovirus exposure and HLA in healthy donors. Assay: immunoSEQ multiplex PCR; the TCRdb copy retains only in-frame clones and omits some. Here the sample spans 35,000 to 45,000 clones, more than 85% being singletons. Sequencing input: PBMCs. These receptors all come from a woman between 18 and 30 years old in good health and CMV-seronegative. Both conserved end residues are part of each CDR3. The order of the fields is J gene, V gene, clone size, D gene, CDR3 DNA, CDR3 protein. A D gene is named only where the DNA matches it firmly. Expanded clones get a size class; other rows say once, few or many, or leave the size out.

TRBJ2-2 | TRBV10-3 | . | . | TGTGCCATCAGTGTGATAGCCGTAGGATCCACCGGGGAGCTGTTTTTT | CAISVIAVGSTGELFF
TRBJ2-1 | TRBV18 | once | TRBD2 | TGTGCCAGCTCACCCCCCTCTAGCGGGGATGAGCAGTTCTTC | CASSPPSSGDEQFF
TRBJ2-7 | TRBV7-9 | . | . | TGTGCCAGCAGCTTAGTCGCGACTACTCTACGAGAGCAGTACTTC | CASSLVATTLREQYF
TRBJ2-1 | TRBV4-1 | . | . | TGCGCCAGCAGCCAAGAATCGAAGCAGGTCTACAATGAGCAGTTCTTC | CASSQESKQVYNEQFF
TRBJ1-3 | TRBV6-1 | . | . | TGTGCCAGCAGTGGTCCCCCTGGGGGGTCAGGAAACACCATATATTTT | CASSGPPGGSGNTIYF
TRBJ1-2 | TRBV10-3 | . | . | TGTGCCATCACCGCAGAAGCTAACTATGGCTACACCTTC | CAITAEANYGYTF
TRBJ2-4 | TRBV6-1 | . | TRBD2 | TGTGCCAGCAGTGTCTCACCAGCGGGAGGGGGGGTAGCCAAAAACATTCAGTACTTC | CASSVSPAGGGVAKNIQYF
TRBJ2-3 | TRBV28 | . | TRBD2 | TGTGCCAGCAACTTCTGGCAGGTGACTAGCGAGGTAGATACGCAGTATTTT | CASNFWQVTSEVDTQYF
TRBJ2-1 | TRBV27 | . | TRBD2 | TGTGCCAGCAGTCCTCGACTAGCGGGGCTGTACAATGAGCAGTTCTTC | CASSPRLAGLYNEQFF
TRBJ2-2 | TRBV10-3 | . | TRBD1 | TGTGCCATCAGTGAGTCGAGCAGGGGGAGCACCGGGGAGCTGTTTTTT | CAISESSRGSTGELFF
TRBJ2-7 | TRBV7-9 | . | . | TGTGCCAGCAACAAAGGTCAGGGGCTCTTCCACGAGCAGTACTTC | CASNKGQGLFHEQYF
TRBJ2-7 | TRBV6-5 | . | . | TGTGCCAGCAGTTACGAGTTCCAGGGGTCTCACGAGCAGTACTTC | CASSYEFQGSHEQYF
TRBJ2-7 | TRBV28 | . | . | TGTGCCAGCAGTTTATCGGGGAGCTCCTACGAGCAGTACTTC | CASSLSGSSYEQYF
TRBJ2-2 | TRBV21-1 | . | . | TGTGCCAGCAGCGATGACGGAGACGCGGGAGAAAACACCGGGGAGCTGTTTTTT | CASSDDGDAGENTGELFF
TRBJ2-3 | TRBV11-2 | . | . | TGTGCCAGCAGCTCTGATCGGGGTAATACGCAGTATTTT | CASSSDRGNTQYF
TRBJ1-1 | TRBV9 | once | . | TGTGCCAGCAGCTATTTAAGGGGGTCTGAAGCTTTCTTT | CASSYLRGSEAFF
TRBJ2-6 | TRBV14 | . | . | TGTGCCAGCAGCCAAGATCGGCAGGGGTCCTTAGCCCGCTCTGGGGCCAACGTCCTGACTTTC | CASSQDRQGSLARSGANVLTF
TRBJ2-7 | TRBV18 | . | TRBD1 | TGTGCCAGCTCATCCGGACAGGGAGTTTTCTACGAGCAGTACTTC | CASSSGQGVFYEQYF
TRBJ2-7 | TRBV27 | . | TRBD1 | TGTGCCGACAGGGACACCTACGAGCAGTACTTC | CADRDTYEQYF
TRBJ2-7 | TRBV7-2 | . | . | TGTGCCAGCAGCTCCCTACCGACTAGATCCTACGAGCAGTACTTC | CASSSLPTRSYEQYF
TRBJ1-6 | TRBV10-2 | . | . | TGCGCCAGCAGTGAAACCGCCAGCACAGGGATCCGGACATATAATTCACCCCTCCACTTT | CASSETASTGIRTYNSPLHF
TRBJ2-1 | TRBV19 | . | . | TGTGCCAGTAGTATACGCGGGGATAACAATGAGCAGTTCTTC | CASSIRGDNNEQFF
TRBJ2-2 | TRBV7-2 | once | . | TGTGCCAGCAGCCCGAGGAGCACCGGGGAGCTGTTTTTT | CASSPRSTGELFF
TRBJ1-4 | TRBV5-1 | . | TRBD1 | TGCGCCAGCAGCTCCACCGGGACAGGGAGGGAAAAACTGTTTTTT | CASSSTGTGREKLFF
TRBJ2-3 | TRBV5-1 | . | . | TGCGCCAGCAGCTTGGATTTCCGGGGAGATACGCAGTATTTT | CASSLDFRGDTQYF